This entry is about one T cell receptor beta chain. MiXCR was run by TCRdb on the RT-PCR reads, yielding one entry per CDR3 protein. Among almost 700,000 distinct CDR3 sequences listed, 12% to 15% were seen once. Germline CDR1 DFQATT, CDR2 SNEGSKA (reference sequence). The CDR3 spans 16 residues. V was shortened by 0 bases and J by 0 bases, with 13 bases between the two germline ends. Sequencing input: memory CD4+ T cells from blood. The rearrangement links TRBV20-1 to TRBJ2-3, with TRBD2 as a possible D gene (6 bases). This clonotype originated in a female donor in good health, serving as a healthy control. CDR3 DNA: TGCAGTGCTAGAGATTTTGCCAGCGGGAGCACAGATACGCAGTATTTT. Its translation is CSARDFASGSTDTQYF.